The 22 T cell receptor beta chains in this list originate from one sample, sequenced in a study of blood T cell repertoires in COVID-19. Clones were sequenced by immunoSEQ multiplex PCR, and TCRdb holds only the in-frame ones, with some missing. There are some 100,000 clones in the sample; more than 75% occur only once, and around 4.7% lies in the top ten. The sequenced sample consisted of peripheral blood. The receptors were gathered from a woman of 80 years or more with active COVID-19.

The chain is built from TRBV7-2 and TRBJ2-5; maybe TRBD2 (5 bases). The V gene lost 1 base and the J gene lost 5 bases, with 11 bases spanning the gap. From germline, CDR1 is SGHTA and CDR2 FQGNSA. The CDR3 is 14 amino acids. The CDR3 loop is CASSLVGVRETQYF. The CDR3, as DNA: TGTGCCAGCAGCTTAGTCGGGGTCCGTGAGACCCAGTACTTC. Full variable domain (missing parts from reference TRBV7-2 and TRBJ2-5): GAGVSQSPSNKVTEKGKDVELRCDPISGHTALYWYRQSLGQGLEFLIYFQGNSAPDKSGLPSDRFSAERTGGSVSTLTIQRTQQEDSAVYLCASSLVGVRETQYFGPGTRLLVL.

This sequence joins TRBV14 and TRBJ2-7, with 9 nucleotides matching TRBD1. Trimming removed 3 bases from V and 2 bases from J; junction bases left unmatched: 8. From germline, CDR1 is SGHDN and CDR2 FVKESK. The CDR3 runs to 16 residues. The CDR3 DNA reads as TGTGCCAGCAGCCATACCCCGGGACAGGGACCCTACGAGCAGTACTTC. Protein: CASSHTPGQGPYEQYF.

The CDR3 sequence: CSVNRGVGYEQYF. Written as DNA, the CDR3 is TGCAGCGTTAACCGGGGAGTGGGCTACGAGCAGTACTTC. The chain employs TRBV29-1 and TRBJ2-7; D is possibly TRBD2 (5 bases). Germline V gene sequence: CDR1 SQVTM, CDR2 ANQGSEA. This CDR3 is 13 amino acids long. The V end lost 5 bases, the J end lost 3 bases, and 14 bases lay between the germline ends.

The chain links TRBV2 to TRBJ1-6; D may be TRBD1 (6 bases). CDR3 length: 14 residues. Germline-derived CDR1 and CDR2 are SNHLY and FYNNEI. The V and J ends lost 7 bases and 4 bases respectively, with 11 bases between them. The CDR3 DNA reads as TGTGCCAGCAATCCGACAGGATATAATTCACCCCTCCACTTT. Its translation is CASNPTGYNSPLHF.

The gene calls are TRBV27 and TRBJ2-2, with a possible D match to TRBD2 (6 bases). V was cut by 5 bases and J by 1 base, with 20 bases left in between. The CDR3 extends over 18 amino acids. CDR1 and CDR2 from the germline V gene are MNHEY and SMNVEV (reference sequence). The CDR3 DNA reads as TGTGCCAGCAGTCCCGTGGGAGGCGGCGGATTGAACACCGGGGAGCTGTTTTTT. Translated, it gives CASSPVGGGGLNTGELFF.

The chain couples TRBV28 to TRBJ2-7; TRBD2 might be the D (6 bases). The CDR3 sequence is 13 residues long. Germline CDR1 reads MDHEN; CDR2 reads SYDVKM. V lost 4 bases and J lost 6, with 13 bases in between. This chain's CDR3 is CASSSGVLVEQYF. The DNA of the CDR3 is TGTGCCAGCAGTTCGGGGGTATTAGTCGAGCAGTACTTC.

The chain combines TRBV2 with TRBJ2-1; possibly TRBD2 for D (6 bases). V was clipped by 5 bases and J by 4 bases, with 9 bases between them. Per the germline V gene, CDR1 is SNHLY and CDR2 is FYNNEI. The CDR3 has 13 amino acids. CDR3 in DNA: TGTGCCAGCAGTCTGACTAGTTACAATGAGCAGTTCTTC. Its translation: CASSLTSYNEQFF.

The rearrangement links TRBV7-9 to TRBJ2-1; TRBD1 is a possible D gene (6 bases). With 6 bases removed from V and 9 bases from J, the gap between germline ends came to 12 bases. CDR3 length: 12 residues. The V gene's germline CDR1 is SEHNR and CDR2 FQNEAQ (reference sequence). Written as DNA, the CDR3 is TGTGCCAGCAGGAGACAGGTGGGTGAGCAGTTCTTC. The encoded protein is CASRRQVGEQFF. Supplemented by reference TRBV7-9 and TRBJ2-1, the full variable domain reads DTGVSQNPRHKITKRGQNVTFRCDPISEHNRLYWYRQTLGQGPEFLTYFQNEAQLEKSRLLSDRFSAERPKGSFSTLEIQRTEQGDSAMYLCASRRQVGEQFFGPGTRLTVL.

The CDR3 loop reads CASSVGPEGAQYF. DNA of the CDR3: TGCGCCAGCAGCGTCGGTCCGGAGGGGGCTCAGTACTTC. This chain links TRBV4-3 with TRBJ2-4, with D possibly being TRBD1 (7 bases). V was pared by 5 bases and J by 12 bases, with 17 bases between. Per the germline V gene, CDR1 is LGHNA and CDR2 is YSLEER. This CDR3 comprises 13 residues.

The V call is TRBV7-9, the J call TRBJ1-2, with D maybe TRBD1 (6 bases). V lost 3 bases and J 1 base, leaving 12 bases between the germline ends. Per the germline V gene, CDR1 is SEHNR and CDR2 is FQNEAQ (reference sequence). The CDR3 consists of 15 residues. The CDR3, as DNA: TGTGCCAGCAGCTTCCCAGGGGAATTTAACTATGGCTACACCTTC. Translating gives CASSFPGEFNYGYTF.

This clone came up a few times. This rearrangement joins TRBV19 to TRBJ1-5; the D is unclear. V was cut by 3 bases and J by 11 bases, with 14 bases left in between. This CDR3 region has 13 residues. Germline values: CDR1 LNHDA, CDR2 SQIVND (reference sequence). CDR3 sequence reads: CASSIVALEAQHF. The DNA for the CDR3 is TGTGCCAGTAGTATTGTGGCCTTAGAGGCCCAGCATTTT.

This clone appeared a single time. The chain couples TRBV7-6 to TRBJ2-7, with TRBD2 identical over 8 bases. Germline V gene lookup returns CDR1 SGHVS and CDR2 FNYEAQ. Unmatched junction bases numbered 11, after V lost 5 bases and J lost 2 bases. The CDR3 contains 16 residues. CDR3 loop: CASSPSTSGPTYEQYF. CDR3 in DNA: TGTGCCAGCAGCCCGAGTACTAGCGGTCCTACCTACGAGCAGTACTTC.

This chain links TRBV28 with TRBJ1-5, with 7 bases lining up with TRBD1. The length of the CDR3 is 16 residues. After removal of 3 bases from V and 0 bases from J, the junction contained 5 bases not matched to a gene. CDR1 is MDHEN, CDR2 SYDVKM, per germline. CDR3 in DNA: TGTGCCAGCAGTTTCCAGGGGGAGTTTAGCAATCAGCCCCAGCATTTT. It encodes CASSFQGEFSNQPQHF.

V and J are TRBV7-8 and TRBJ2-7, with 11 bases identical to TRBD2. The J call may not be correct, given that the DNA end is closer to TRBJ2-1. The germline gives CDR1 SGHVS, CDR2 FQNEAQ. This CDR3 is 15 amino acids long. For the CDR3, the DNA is TGTGCCAGCAGCTTAGTACTAGCGGGAGCCTATGAGCAGTTCTTC. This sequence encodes CASSLVLAGAYEQFF.

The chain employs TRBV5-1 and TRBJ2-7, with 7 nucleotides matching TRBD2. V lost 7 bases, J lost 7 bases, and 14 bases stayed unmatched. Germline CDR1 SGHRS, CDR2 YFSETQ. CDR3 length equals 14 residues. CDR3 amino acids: CASQAGDLRKEQYF. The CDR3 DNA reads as TGCGCCAGCCAGGCGGGGGACTTGAGGAAAGAGCAGTACTTC.

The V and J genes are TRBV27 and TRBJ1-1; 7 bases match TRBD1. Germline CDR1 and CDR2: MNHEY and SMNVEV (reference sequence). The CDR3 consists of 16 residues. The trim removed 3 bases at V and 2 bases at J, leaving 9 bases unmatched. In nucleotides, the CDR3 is TGTGCCAGCAGTTTCGAATCCGGGACAGCCAACACTGAAGCTTTCTTT. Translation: CASSFESGTANTEAFF.

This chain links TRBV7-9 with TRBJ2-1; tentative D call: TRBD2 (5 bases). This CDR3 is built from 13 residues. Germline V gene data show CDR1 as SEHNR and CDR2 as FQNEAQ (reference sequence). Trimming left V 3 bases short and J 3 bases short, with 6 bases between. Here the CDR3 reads CASSFGDYNEQFF. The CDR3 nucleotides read TGTGCCAGCAGCTTCGGGGACTACAATGAGCAGTTCTTC. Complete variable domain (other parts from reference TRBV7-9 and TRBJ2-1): DTGVSQNPRHKITKRGQNVTFRCDPISEHNRLYWYRQTLGQGPEFLTYFQNEAQLEKSRLLSDRFSAERPKGSFSTLEIQRTEQGDSAMYLCASSFGDYNEQFFGPGTRLTVL.

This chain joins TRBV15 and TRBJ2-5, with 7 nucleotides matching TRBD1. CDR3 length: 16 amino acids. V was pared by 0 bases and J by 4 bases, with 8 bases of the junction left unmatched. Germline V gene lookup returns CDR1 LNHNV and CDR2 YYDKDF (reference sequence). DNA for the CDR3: TGTGCCACCAGCAGAGAGCCCTGGCAGGGGGTAGAGACCCAGTACTTC. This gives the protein CATSREPWQGVETQYF. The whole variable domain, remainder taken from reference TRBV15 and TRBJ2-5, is DAMVIQNPRYQVTQFGKPVTLSCSQTLNHNVMYWYQQKSSQAPKLLFHYYDKDFNNEADTPDNFQSRRPNTSFCFLDIRSPGLGDTAMYLCATSREPWQGVETQYFGPGTRLLVL.

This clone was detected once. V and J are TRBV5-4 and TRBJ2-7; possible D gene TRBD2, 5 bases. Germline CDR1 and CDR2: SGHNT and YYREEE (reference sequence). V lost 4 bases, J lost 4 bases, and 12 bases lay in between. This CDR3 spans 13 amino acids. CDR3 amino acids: CASSRDGKYEQYF. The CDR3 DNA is TGTGCCAGCAGCAGAGACGGGAAGTACGAGCAGTACTTC.

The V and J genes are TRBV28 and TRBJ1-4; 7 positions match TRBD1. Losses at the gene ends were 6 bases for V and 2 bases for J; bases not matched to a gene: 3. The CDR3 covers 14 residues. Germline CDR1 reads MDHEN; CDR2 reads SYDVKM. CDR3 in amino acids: CASSETGTNEKLFF. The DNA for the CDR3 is TGTGCCAGCAGCGAGACAGGGACTAATGAAAAACTGTTTTTT.

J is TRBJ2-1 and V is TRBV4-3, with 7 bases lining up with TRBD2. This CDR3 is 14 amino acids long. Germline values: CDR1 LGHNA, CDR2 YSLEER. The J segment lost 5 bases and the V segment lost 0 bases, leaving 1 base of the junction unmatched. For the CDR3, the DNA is TGCGCCAGCAGCCAAGAGAGCGGGAACAATGAGCAGTTCTTC. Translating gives CASSQESGNNEQFF.

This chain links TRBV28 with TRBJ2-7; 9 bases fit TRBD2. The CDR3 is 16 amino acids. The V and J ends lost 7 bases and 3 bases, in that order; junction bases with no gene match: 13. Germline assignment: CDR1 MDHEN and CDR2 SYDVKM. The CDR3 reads CASTTPGTSSIYEQYF. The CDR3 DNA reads TGTGCCAGCACAACCCCCGGGACTAGCAGTATCTACGAGCAGTACTTC.